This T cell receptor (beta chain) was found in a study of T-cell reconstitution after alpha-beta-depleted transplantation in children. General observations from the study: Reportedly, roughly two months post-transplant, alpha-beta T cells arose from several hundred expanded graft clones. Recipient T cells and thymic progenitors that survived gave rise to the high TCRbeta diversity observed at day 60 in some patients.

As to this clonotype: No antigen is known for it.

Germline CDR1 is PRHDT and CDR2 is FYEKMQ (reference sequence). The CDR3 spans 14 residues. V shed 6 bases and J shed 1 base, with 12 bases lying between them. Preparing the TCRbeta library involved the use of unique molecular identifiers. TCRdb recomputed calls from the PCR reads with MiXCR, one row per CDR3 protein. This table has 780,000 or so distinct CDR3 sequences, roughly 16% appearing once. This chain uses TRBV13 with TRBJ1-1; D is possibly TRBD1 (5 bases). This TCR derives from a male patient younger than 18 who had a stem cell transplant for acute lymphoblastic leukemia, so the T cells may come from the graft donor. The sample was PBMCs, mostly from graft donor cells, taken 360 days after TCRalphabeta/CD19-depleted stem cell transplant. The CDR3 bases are TGTGCCAGCAGGGGAGGGGCTGGGAACACTGAAGCTTTCTTT. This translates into CASRGGAGNTEAFF. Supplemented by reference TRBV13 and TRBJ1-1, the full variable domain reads AAGVIQSPRHLIKEKRETATLKCYPIPRHDTVYWYQQGPGQDPQFLISFYEKMQSDKGSIPDRFSAQQFSDYHSELNMSSLELGDSALYFCASRGGAGNTEAFFGQGTRLTVV.